This T cell receptor (beta chain) was captured by sequencing in a study of cytotoxic CD8 clonotypes in ibrutinib-treated CLL (dated by TCRdb to about 2021). Study-level background: In this cohort, more than 14 patients were treatment-naive and roughly ten were relapsed/refractory, while about 18 had unmutated IGHV. Partial responses were observed in around 25 patients and complete responses in 2; after a median follow-up of 68 months, remission was maintained in around 14 patients and progression was observed in around twelve. Longitudinal samples were obtainable from 26 of the 86 participants in the trial. The response samples were drawn at a median of around eleven months into treatment, with a range of roughly 6 to 40 months. Patients were still on ibrutinib when every remission and progressive disease sample was collected. Cryopreserved peripheral blood mononuclear cells were obtained before treatment, at response, and at either sustained remission or disease progression. On average, each sample yielded around 250,000 productive templates and tens of thousands of productive rearrangements. The investigation overall reported the following: At baseline, clonality was higher than in age-matched healthy donors and showed a strong correlation with circulating CD8+ T-cell counts. Public clonotypes were rare and either contracted or stayed stable during treatment, and the rise in clonality at ibrutinib response reflected the expansion of private clonotypes. At ibrutinib response clonality went up, during sustained remission it held steady, and at progression it dropped back toward baseline. Sustained-remission and progressing patients did not have matched sampling times, and lymph node repertoires were not examined.

Each clonotype received, on average, 10x coverage in deep resolution sequencing performed on a MiSeq, where the target depth lay between 1 in 1 million and 1 in 200,000 T cells. TCR beta libraries were generated with the immunoSEQ hsTCRB Kit. Per the authors' processing: ImmunoSEQ Data Assistant and ImmunoSEQ Analyzer were used for data analysis, and V, D and J genes were assigned according to IMGT definitions. Clonality, with values ranging from 0 to 1, was calculated as one minus the normalized Shannon entropy of productive rearrangement frequencies. Only overrepresented clonotypes making up at least 0.05% of the repertoire of each patient were included in the public clonotype analysis. Roughly 13 age-matched healthy donor repertoires from immuneACCESS served as clonality controls. TCRdb holds this immuneACCESS table with in-frame rearrangements only. Some clones are missing; in checked studies, unresolved V genes explain under half, and the rest has no known cause. For V, J and clone size, that table is used; D and trimming come from the DNA. Recorded for this sample are some 140,000 clones; roughly 83% of them occurred a single time. Of the sample, more than 10% is held by the ten largest clones.

Looking up the germline V gene yields CDR1 SNHLY and CDR2 FYNNEI. Ends trimmed: V by 8 bases, J by 2 bases; bases unmatched to a gene: 13. The cysteine opens and the phenylalanine closes a CDR3 of 16 amino acids. Kept here is only the CDR3 DNA, which spans 48 bases and is read in frame from base 1. Worth noting for this clone: The specificity of this receptor is unknown. The record has no base qualities; no much larger clone is one base away.

What the time point label conveys for this sample: approximately 11 months on ibrutinib. For TCR beta library preparation, 1.5 to 2 micrograms of genomic DNA were extracted from the cryopreserved PBMCs. Longitudinal blood samples from CLL patients receiving ibrutinib monotherapy were subjected to high-throughput TCR beta sequencing. The patients took part in an open-label, single-center phase 2 trial of ibrutinib monotherapy. The sample in question was PBMCs, obtained after 12 months of ibrutinib treatment. This sequence originates from a human donor with chronic lymphocytic leukemia. The rearranged chain carries TRBV2 and TRBJ2-7, and 9 junctional nucleotides match TRBD1. The DNA sequence is given as TGTGCCAGCCACGTCTCTACGGGACAGGGCGCCTACGAGCAGTACTTC. It translates to CASHVSTGQGAYEQYF.